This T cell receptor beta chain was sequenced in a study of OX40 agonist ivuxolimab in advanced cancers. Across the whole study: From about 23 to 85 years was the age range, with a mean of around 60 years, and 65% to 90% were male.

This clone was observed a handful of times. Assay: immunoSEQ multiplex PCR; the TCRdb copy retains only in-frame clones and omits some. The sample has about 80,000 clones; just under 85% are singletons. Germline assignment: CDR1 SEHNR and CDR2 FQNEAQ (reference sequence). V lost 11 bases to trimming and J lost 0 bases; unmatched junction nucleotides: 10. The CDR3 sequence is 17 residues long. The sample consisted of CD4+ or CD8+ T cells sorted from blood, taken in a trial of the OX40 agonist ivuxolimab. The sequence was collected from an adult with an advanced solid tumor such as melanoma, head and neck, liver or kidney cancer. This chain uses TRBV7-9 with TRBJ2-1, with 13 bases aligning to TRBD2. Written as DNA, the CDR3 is TGTGCCTGGGCCGGACTAGCGGGGGACAGCTCCTACAATGAGCAGTTCTTC. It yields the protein CAWAGLAGDSSYNEQFF. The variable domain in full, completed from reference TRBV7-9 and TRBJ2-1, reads DTGVSQNPRHKITKRGQNVTFRCDPISEHNRLYWYRQTLGQGPEFLTYFQNEAQLEKSRLLSDRFSAERPKGSFSTLEIQRTEQGDSAMYLCAWAGLAGDSSYNEQFFGPGTRLTVL.